These 32 T cell receptor beta chains were sequenced from one sample in a study of cytomegalovirus exposure and HLA in healthy donors. In the PCR, 60 Vbeta and 13 Jbeta primers were used. TCRdb's table, derived via immunoSEQ multiplex PCR, lists solely in-frame clones and lacks some. The sample has approximately 59,000 clones; 55% to 75% are singletons. Sequencing was performed on PBMCs. These receptors were obtained from a man aged 40-55 years in good health and CMV-seropositive.

The CDR3 nucleotides read TGTGCCAGCAGCCAGGTATTCAGGGGGTCGGGCTATGGCTACACCTTC. Translation gives CASSQVFRGSGYGYTF. This chain joins TRBV14 and TRBJ1-2; 7 bases are shared with TRBD1. The J segment lost 4 bases and the V segment lost 3 bases, leaving 11 bases of the junction unmatched. The CDR3 sequence is 16 residues long. CDR1 SGHDN and CDR2 FVKESK come from the germline V gene.

This chain joins TRBV7-2 and TRBJ1-2; 12 nucleotides align to TRBD1. Germline V gives CDR1 SGHTA, CDR2 FQGNSA. CDR3 size: 16 residues. V dropped 1 base and J dropped 4; count of bases not matched to a gene: 4. CDR3 sequence: CASSLEGQGAFYGYTF. CDR3 bases: TGTGCCAGCAGCTTAGAGGGACAGGGGGCCTTCTATGGCTACACCTTC.

The chain carries TRBV19 and TRBJ1-1; 9 positions agree with TRBD1. With 4 bases clipped from V and 3 bases from J, the junction kept 3 bases outside the gene matches. From germline, CDR1 is LNHDA and CDR2 SQIVND (reference sequence). CDR3 length equals 14 residues. The CDR3 region is CASSTRDRDTEAFF. The DNA of the CDR3 is TGTGCCAGTAGTACCCGGGACAGGGACACTGAAGCTTTCTTT.

This clone was found a few times. The chain links TRBV7-2 to TRBJ2-7, with a tentative D call TRBD2 (5 bases). This CDR3 contains 15 residues. Trimming removed 5 bases from V and 0 bases from J, with 14 bases in between. CDR1 and CDR2 from the germline V gene are SGHTA and FQGNSA. The DNA of the CDR3 is TGTGCCAGCAGCCCTAGCTTTGGTTTCTCCTACGAGCAGTACTTC. This translates into CASSPSFGFSYEQYF. Together with reference TRBV7-2 and TRBJ2-7, the CDR3 gives the full variable domain: GAGVSQSPSNKVTEKGKDVELRCDPISGHTALYWYRQSLGQGLEFLIYFQGNSAPDKSGLPSDRFSAERTGGSVSTLTIQRTQQEDSAVYLCASSPSFGFSYEQYFGPGTRLTVT.

The gene calls are TRBV6-1 and TRBJ1-2, with a tentative D call TRBD1 (6 bases). Germline V gene lookup returns CDR1 MNHNS and CDR2 SASEGT. There are 12 residues in the CDR3. Trimming shortened V by 10 bases and J by 2 bases, and 11 bases separated the two germline ends. The CDR3 bases are TGTGCCATCCTGACAGGCAACTATGGCTACACCTTC. Its protein is CAILTGNYGYTF.

This clone was seen a few times. CDR3 residues: CASSMWQGLDEQYF. CDR3 nucleotide sequence: TGTGCCAGTAGTATGTGGCAGGGGCTCGACGAGCAGTACTTC. J is TRBJ2-7 and V is TRBV19; weak D call: TRBD1 (6 bases). Trimming pared 3 bases from V and 5 bases from J, leaving 14 bases between. The germline V gene has CDR1 LNHDA and CDR2 SQIVND (reference sequence). The CDR3 is 14 amino acids. The whole variable domain, remainder taken from reference TRBV19 and TRBJ2-7, is DGGITQSPKYLFRKEGQNVTLSCEQNLNHDAMYWYRQDPGQGLRLIYYSQIVNDFQKGDIAEGYSVSREKKESFPLTVTSAQKNPTAFYLCASSMWQGLDEQYFGPGTRLTVT.

Points on this clone: Compared with germline, one end of the junction differs, possibly owing to a read error. This chain's CDR3 is CSVEGATNYGYTF. DNA for the CDR3: TGCAGCGTCGAAGGAGCCACTAACTATGGCTACACCTTC. V usage is TRBV29-1 and J usage is TRBJ1-2, with D unclear. Germline-derived CDR1 and CDR2 are SQVTM and ANQGSEA. The CDR3 contains 13 residues. The full variable domain, with the rest looked up from reference TRBV29-1 and TRBJ1-2, is SAVISQKPSRDICQRGTSLTIQCQVDSQVTMMFWYRQQPGQSLTLIATANQGSEATYESGFVIDKFPISRPNLTFSTLTVSNMSPEDSSIYLCSVEGATNYGYTFGSGTRLTVV.

This chain connects TRBV27 to TRBJ2-7, with 7 nucleotides matching TRBD1. With 11 bases clipped from V and 3 bases from J, the junction kept 7 bases outside the gene matches. CDR3 length: 12 residues. Germline CDR1 MNHEY, CDR2 SMNVEV (reference sequence). The CDR3 sequence is CAARDSGYEQYF. In DNA, the CDR3 is TGTGCCGCCCGGGACAGTGGCTACGAGCAGTACTTC.

J is TRBJ2-7 and V is TRBV18; D might be TRBD2 (5 bases). Trimming took off 2 bases at V and 2 bases at J, with 10 bases between the two ends. The CDR3 contains 14 residues. Germline loops: CDR1 KGHSH, CDR2 LQKENI. The CDR3 is CASSPSSGTYEQYF. In DNA form, the CDR3 reads TGTGCCAGCTCACCATCTTCCGGGACCTACGAGCAGTACTTC.

This clone has just one count. The chain joins TRBV11-2 to TRBJ2-7; TRBD2 agrees at 7 bases. Germline CDR1 SGHAT, CDR2 FQNNGV. V trimming: 1 base; J trimming: 1 base; junction bases outside the gene matches: 4. The CDR3 runs to 15 residues. In nucleotides, the CDR3 is TGTGCCAGCAGCTTAGGGACTAGGATGTCCTACGAGCAGTACTTC. As protein: CASSLGTRMSYEQYF.

The chain is built from TRBV4-2 and TRBJ2-5; D is possibly TRBD2 (5 bases). The V end lost 3 bases, the J end lost 4 bases, and 15 bases lay between the germline ends. The CDR3 is 15 residues long. In germline, CDR1 is LGHNA, CDR2 YNFKEQ. For the CDR3, the DNA is TGTGCCAGCAGCCACATACTAGATTCTGCAGAGACCCAGTACTTC. This encodes CASSHILDSAETQYF.

The CDR3 bases are TGTGCCAGCAGCTACAGAGGTCCTGAAAGAGGGTACGAGCAGTACTTC. It codes for CASSYRGPERGYEQYF. V and J are TRBV7-9 and TRBJ2-7, with D possibly being TRBD2 (5 bases). Germline V gene sequence: CDR1 SEHNR, CDR2 FQNEAQ (reference sequence). The ends were cut back, 4 bases at V and 4 bases at J, with 20 bases in the middle. The CDR3 has 16 residues.

The chain couples TRBV11-2 to TRBJ2-5, with a possible D match to TRBD1 (5 bases). The CDR3 covers 15 residues. Trimming removed 1 base from V and 1 base from J, with 10 bases in between. Germline lookup yields CDR1 SGHAT and CDR2 FQNNGV. The CDR3 here is CASSLVWGIQETQYF. In nucleotides, the CDR3 is TGTGCCAGCAGCTTAGTGTGGGGCATCCAAGAGACCCAGTACTTC.

The rearrangement joins TRBV27 to TRBJ2-2; no reliable D call. V lost 2 bases and J 2 bases, leaving 6 bases between the germline ends. Germline V gene sequence: CDR1 MNHEY, CDR2 SMNVEV (reference sequence). The CDR3 has 14 residues. The CDR3 is CASSLPSNTGELFF. In nucleotides, the CDR3 is TGTGCCAGCAGTTTACCCTCCAACACCGGGGAGCTGTTTTTT.

The chain uses TRBV4-1 and TRBJ1-1, with 9 nucleotides matching TRBD1. This CDR3 is 15 amino acids long. Losses at the gene ends were 1 base for V and 1 base for J; bases not matched to a gene: 1. CDR1 MGHRA and CDR2 YSYEKL come from the germline V gene. Here the CDR3 reads CASSQAGQGNTEAFF. The CDR3 DNA reads as TGCGCCAGCAGCCAAGCGGGACAGGGGAACACTGAAGCTTTCTTT.

The chain recombines TRBV7-9 with TRBJ2-6; D may be TRBD2 (6 bases). The CDR3 runs 18 residues. Trimming took off 3 bases at V and 0 bases at J, with 15 bases between the two ends. Germline V gene lookup returns CDR1 SEHNR and CDR2 FQNEAQ (reference sequence). The CDR3 coding sequence is TGTGCCAGCAGCTTGGTAGGCGGGGTGAGCTCTGGGGCCAACGTCCTGACTTTC. Its protein is CASSLVGGVSSGANVLTF.

In DNA, the CDR3 is TGCGCCAGCAGCTTGGATTGGAGCGGGGTCTACGAGCAGTACTTC. It encodes CASSLDWSGVYEQYF. This sequence joins TRBV5-1 and TRBJ2-7, with 7 nucleotides matching TRBD2. After removal of 0 bases from V and 3 bases from J, the junction contained 6 bases not matched to a gene. The CDR3 extends over 15 amino acids. CDR1 is SGHRS and CDR2 is YFSETQ in the germline V gene.

This clone was detected a few times. This rearrangement joins TRBV12-5 to TRBJ1-1; D remains ambiguous. Per the germline V gene, CDR1 is LGHNT and CDR2 is FRNRAP. Trimming took off 6 bases at V and 0 bases at J, with 17 bases between the two ends. This CDR3 spans 16 amino acids. CDR3 DNA sequence: TGTGCTAGTGGCTTTGTGCCAGAAACCTTGAACACTGAAGCTTTCTTT. As protein: CASGFVPETLNTEAFF.

This clone was seen only a few times. CDR3 in amino acids: CAIRLTGSYGYTF. CDR3 DNA: TGTGCCATCAGGTTAACAGGGTCCTATGGCTACACCTTC. V gene TRBV10-3 combines with J gene TRBJ1-2; TRBD1 might be the D (6 bases). V was cut by 6 bases and J by 4 bases, with 12 bases left in between. CDR1 is ENHRY and CDR2 is SYGVKD in the germline V gene. The CDR3 totals 13 residues.

The chain combines TRBV7-2 with TRBJ2-5, with 7 bases aligning to TRBD2. The CDR3 extends over 15 amino acids. J lost 5 bases, V lost 1 base, and 7 bases had no gene match. CDR1 and CDR2 from the germline V gene are SGHTA and FQGNSA. The CDR3 DNA sequence: TGTGCCAGCAGCTTAGAAGCAGGGCGGGGGGAGACCCAGTACTTC. As protein: CASSLEAGRGETQYF.

This chain links TRBV6-6 with TRBJ1-5; D is unresolved. Germline V lookup: CDR1 MNHNY, CDR2 SVGAGI (reference sequence). The CDR3 extends over 15 amino acids. The V and J ends lost 2 bases and 3 bases respectively, with 11 bases between them. The CDR3 loop reads CASSYRIDNNQPQHF. The CDR3 DNA follows: TGTGCCAGCAGTTACCGTATAGACAACAATCAGCCCCAGCATTTT.

This clone was detected only a few times. CDR3 region: CASSFGTGYDTF. In DNA, the CDR3 is TGTGCCAGCAGCTTTGGGACAGGGTACGACACCTTC. V is TRBV7-9 and J is TRBJ1-2, with 9 bases identical to TRBD1. V lost 3 bases, J lost 12 bases, and 5 bases stayed unmatched. The CDR3 loop spans 12 amino acids. CDR1 is SEHNR, CDR2 FQNEAQ, per germline (reference sequence).

The sample holds a few counts of this clone. At the DNA level, this CDR3 is encoded by other sequences in the same sample as well. CDR3 protein: CASSGTATGIDSYTF. CDR3 nucleotides: TGTGCCAGCAGTGGAACAGCGACAGGGATAGACAGCTACACCTTC. The V gene is TRBV2, the J gene TRBJ1-2; 7 bases line up with TRBD1. The V and J ends lost 4 bases and 9 bases, in that order; junction bases with no gene match: 14. The CDR3 is made up of 15 amino acids. Germline V gene lookup returns CDR1 SNHLY and CDR2 FYNNEI.

This chain joins TRBV9 and TRBJ2-7; D is perhaps TRBD1 (5 bases). Trimming pared 4 bases from V and 3 bases from J, leaving 8 bases between. The CDR3 is made up of 12 amino acids. Germline CDR1 and CDR2: SGDLS and YYNGEE. The CDR3 reads CASSPQGYEQYF. For the CDR3, the DNA is TGTGCCAGCAGCCCGCAGGGCTACGAGCAGTACTTC. The full variable domain, its missing parts supplied by reference TRBV9 and TRBJ2-7, is DSGVTQTPKHLITATGQRVTLRCSPRSGDLSVYWYQQSLDQGLQFLIQYYNGEERAKGNILERFSAQQFPDLHSELNLSSLELGDSALYFCASSPQGYEQYFGPGTRLTVT.

The chain has TRBV5-1 and TRBJ2-2; TRBD2 matches at 13 bases. Germline V gene lookup returns CDR1 SGHRS and CDR2 YFSETQ. The CDR3 runs to 15 residues. Unmatched junction bases numbered 0, after V lost 3 bases and J lost 4 bases. For the CDR3, the DNA is TGCGCCAGCAGCTGGACTAGCGGGAGCACCGGGGAGCTGTTTTTT. Its protein is CASSWTSGSTGELFF.

This clone was detected only once. V and J are TRBV30 and TRBJ2-7; 7 bases agree with TRBD2. The trim removed 0 bases at V and 2 bases at J, leaving 4 bases unmatched. From germline, CDR1 is GTSNPN and CDR2 SVGIG (reference sequence). The CDR3 loop spans 14 amino acids. The CDR3 loop reads CAWSVSSGTYEQYF. The CDR3 DNA follows: TGTGCCTGGAGTGTATCCAGCGGGACCTACGAGCAGTACTTC.

The chain carries TRBV7-9 and TRBJ1-2; D not resolved. The germline gives CDR1 SEHNR, CDR2 FQNEAQ (reference sequence). The CDR3 contains 15 residues. Deletions cut 5 bases from V and 4 bases from J, with 17 bases between. The CDR3 sequence: CASSPDSGAVYGYTF. The CDR3 DNA reads as TGTGCCAGCAGCCCAGACTCTGGTGCAGTCTATGGCTACACCTTC.

V usage is TRBV7-6 and J usage is TRBJ2-1, with 8 bases aligning to TRBD2. After removal of 5 bases from V and 4 bases from J, the junction contained 7 bases not matched to a gene. From germline, CDR1 is SGHVS and CDR2 FNYEAQ. The CDR3 is made up of 15 amino acids. As DNA, the CDR3 is TGTGCCAGCAGCCGGGGACTAGGGGAATACAATGAGCAGTTCTTC. It codes for CASSRGLGEYNEQFF.

Relative to its sample, this clone is medium-sized. The chain is built from TRBV5-1 and TRBJ2-1, with TRBD2 identical over 15 bases. This CDR3 has 17 amino acids. V lost 1 base and J lost 7; bases outside the gene matches: 6. CDR1 is SGHRS, CDR2 YFSETQ, per germline. Here the CDR3 DNA reads TGCGCCAGCAGCTTGCGGGGACTAGCGGGGGGAAGGAATGAGCAGTTCTTC. Its protein is CASSLRGLAGGRNEQFF.

Written as DNA, the CDR3 is TGTGCCACCAGCAGCCCCTTGGGAGGGTACAATGAGCAGTTCTTC. Translated, it gives CATSSPLGGYNEQFF. V usage is TRBV15 and J usage is TRBJ2-1, with 7 nucleotides matching TRBD2. The trim removed 3 bases at V and 4 bases at J, leaving 6 bases unmatched. The CDR3 loop spans 15 amino acids. Germline V gene sequence: CDR1 LNHNV, CDR2 YYDKDF (reference sequence). Drawing the rest from reference TRBV15 and TRBJ2-1, the complete variable domain is DAMVIQNPRYQVTQFGKPVTLSCSQTLNHNVMYWYQQKSSQAPKLLFHYYDKDFNNEADTPDNFQSRRPNTSFCFLDIRSPGLGDTAMYLCATSSPLGGYNEQFFGPGTRLTVL.

This clone has just a few counts. This rearrangement joins TRBV7-2 to TRBJ2-5; perhaps TRBD2 as D (7 bases). V was clipped by 1 base and J by 9 bases, with 15 bases between them. CDR3 length equals 14 residues. Germline V gene data show CDR1 as SGHTA and CDR2 as FQGNSA. DNA of the CDR3: TGTGCCAGCAGCTTAGAAGTGGGGGCGGGGGCCCAGTACTTC. Amino acids: CASSLEVGAGAQYF.

This chain connects TRBV19 to TRBJ2-3; D not resolved. Germline V CDR1 and CDR2: LNHDA, SQIVND (reference sequence). The CDR3 spans 15 residues. V was shortened by 5 bases and J by 4 bases, with 16 bases between the two germline ends. Here the CDR3 reads CASSPVAVSADTQYF. Written as DNA, the CDR3 is TGTGCCAGTAGTCCTGTGGCAGTAAGCGCAGATACGCAGTATTTT.